This is a list of T cell receptor beta chains from one sample in a study of PD-1 blockade in classical Hodgkin lymphoma. Here immunoSEQ multiplex PCR was the method, and the copy in TCRdb shows in-frame clones only, minus some. The table shows 15,000 or so clones, with around 84% occurring only once. The sequencing used peripheral blood mononuclear cells (PBMCs), collected at baseline. The origin of the receptors is a human donor with classical Hodgkin lymphoma. Each CDR3 is given with its conserved first and last residue.

V gene	J gene	CDR3 protein
TRBV7-9	TRBJ2-1	CASSLEFGVYNEQFF
TRBV18	TRBJ2-5	CASSTDLQETQYF
TRBV9	TRBJ2-3	CASSVDPQDTQYF
TRBV27	TRBJ1-4	CASSLPDGKLFF
TRBV7-9	TRBJ2-7	CASSLDGSYEQYF
TRBV4-1	TRBJ1-2	CASSQGDSANYGYTF
TRBV11-2	TRBJ2-7	CASSLDWEDEQYF
TRBV6-5	TRBJ2-5	CASSYSSGTGGETQYF
TRBV19	TRBJ2-1	CASSKAGILYNEQFF
TRBV11-2	TRBJ2-1	CASSLGPTSGSGNEQFF
TRBV19	TRBJ1-5	CASSILGGLGNQPQHF
TRBV28	TRBJ1-4	CASSIMGQSYEKLFF
TRBV7-2	TRBJ1-1	CASSTGQGTEAFF
TRBV5-4	TRBJ2-5	CASSVGGSQETQYF
TRBV28	TRBJ1-1	CASSLIMNTEAFF
TRBV11-3	TRBJ2-1	CASSSGGSHNEQFF
TRBV7-8	TRBJ2-5	CATRGGEETQYF